One and the same sample provided the 11 T cell receptor beta chains below, sequenced in a study of cytomegalovirus exposure and HLA in healthy donors. The PCR made use of 60 Vbeta and 13 Jbeta primers. Data came from immunoSEQ multiplex PCR; TCRdb stores just in-frame clones and leaves some out. The sample shows more than 100,000 clones, 77% of them seen only once. Sequencing was performed on PBMCs. These receptors originate from a human donor in good health.

This rearrangement joins TRBV11-2 to TRBJ1-1; TRBD1 matches 7 bases. Per germline, CDR1 SGHAT and CDR2 FQNNGV. This CDR3 is built from 17 residues. V was pared by 4 bases and J by 1 base, with 12 bases of the junction left unmatched. The CDR3 sequence is CASSSKPQGGRNTEAFF. The CDR3, as DNA: TGTGCCAGCAGCTCAAAGCCTCAGGGGGGACGGAACACTGAAGCTTTCTTT.

The chain is built from TRBV6-1 and TRBJ1-1, with D uncertain. CDR1 is MNHNS, CDR2 SASEGT, per germline. The CDR3 is 15 amino acids. V gave up 8 bases and J gave up 0 bases, with 16 bases separating them. As DNA, the CDR3 is TGTGCCAGCCCTTATGAAGAGGCTATGAACACTGAAGCTTTCTTT. Protein sequence: CASPYEEAMNTEAFF.

V is TRBV29-1 and J is TRBJ2-7; 11 bases align to TRBD1. The CDR3 totals 15 residues. J gave up 7 bases and V 3 bases, and 11 bases lay outside the gene matches. Germline V gives CDR1 SQVTM, CDR2 ANQGSEA. CDR3 in DNA: TGCAGCGTTGACGGGACAGGGGGACGTAATACTGAGCAGTACTTC. Residues: CSVDGTGGRNTEQYF.

This chain links TRBV5-5 with TRBJ2-7; possibly TRBD2 for D (6 bases). The germline CDR1 and CDR2 sequences are SGHKS and YYEKEE (reference sequence). Trimming took 1 base from V and 0 from J, leaving 8 bases between them. The CDR3 has 14 residues. The CDR3 is CASSLIGSSYEQYF. The CDR3 bases are TGTGCCAGCAGCTTGATCGGGAGCTCCTACGAGCAGTACTTC.

The CDR3 is CASSIGLAGGQETQYF. The CDR3 nucleotides read TGTGCCAGTAGTATCGGTCTAGCGGGCGGCCAAGAGACCCAGTACTTC. The genes are TRBV19 and TRBJ2-5; 8 nucleotides match TRBD2. Germline loops: CDR1 LNHDA, CDR2 SQIVND (reference sequence). This CDR3 spans 16 amino acids. After removal of 3 bases from V and 1 base from J, the junction contained 7 bases not matched to a gene. Combining the CDR3 with reference TRBV19 and TRBJ2-5 gives the whole variable domain DGGITQSPKYLFRKEGQNVTLSCEQNLNHDAMYWYRQDPGQGLRLIYYSQIVNDFQKGDIAEGYSVSREKKESFPLTVTSAQKNPTAFYLCASSIGLAGGQETQYFGPGTRLLVL.

This clone was found a few times. The chain carries TRBV18 and TRBJ1-2; 11 nucleotides match TRBD1. This CDR3 contains 18 residues. V shed 3 bases, J shed 0 bases, and the junction held 9 bases outside the gene matches. Germline lookup yields CDR1 KGHSH and CDR2 LQKENI. The CDR3, as DNA: TGTGCCAGCTCACCCGGGACAGGGGGACCCCAAGCTAACTATGGCTACACCTTC. Its translation: CASSPGTGGPQANYGYTF.

V and J are TRBV6-5 and TRBJ2-5; 9 bases are a match to TRBD1. The J call is doubtful: the DNA matches TRBJ2-7 better. CDR1 MNHEY and CDR2 SVGAGI come from the germline V gene. The CDR3 runs 14 residues. CDR3 bases: TGTGCCAGCAGCCGACGGACAGGGGTTTACGAGCAGTACTTC. Residues: CASSRRTGVYEQYF.

The V call is TRBV28, the J call TRBJ2-1; 7 bases fit TRBD2. Unmatched junction bases numbered 10, after V lost 7 bases and J lost 7 bases. This CDR3 is built from 14 residues. Germline lookup yields CDR1 MDHEN and CDR2 SYDVKM. CDR3 nucleotide sequence: TGTGCCAGCACCCCCCCGGGACTAAGGAATGAGCAGTTCTTC. It encodes CASTPPGLRNEQFF.

The chain employs TRBV5-5 and TRBJ2-5, with 14 bases matching TRBD2. Germline lookup yields CDR1 SGHKS and CDR2 YYEKEE (reference sequence). The length of the CDR3 is 17 residues. J was trimmed by 5 bases and V by 4 bases; bases with no gene match: 10. The CDR3 loop is CASSPRLAGGPEETQYF. CDR3 nucleotides: TGTGCCAGCAGCCCCAGACTAGCGGGAGGGCCGGAGGAGACCCAGTACTTC.

The V and J genes are TRBV5-6 and TRBJ2-2; TRBD2 agrees at 7 bases. V lost 1 base and J lost 2; bases outside the gene matches: 5. This CDR3 region has 16 residues. Germline V gene lookup returns CDR1 SGHDT and CDR2 YYEEEE. The CDR3 loop reads CASSLTGRANTGELFF. The CDR3 DNA sequence: TGTGCCAGCAGCTTGACGGGGAGGGCCAACACCGGGGAGCTGTTTTTT.

This chain links TRBV7-6 with TRBJ1-1; weak D call: TRBD1 (6 bases). The germline V gene has CDR1 SGHVS and CDR2 FNYEAQ. This CDR3 spans 14 amino acids. Trimming took 5 bases from V and 7 from J, leaving 17 bases between them. Here the CDR3 reads CASSLRGGQNEAFF. In nucleotides, the CDR3 is TGTGCCAGCAGCCTTAGAGGTGGACAGAATGAAGCTTTCTTT.